This is a list of T cell receptor beta chains from one sample in a study of T cells in Graves' hyperthyroidism and ophthalmopathy. TCRdb reprocessed the multiplex PCR reads with MiXCR, giving one entry per CDR3 protein. The data show some 440,000 distinct CDR3 sequences, with more than 15% seen just once and roughly 7.7% held by the top ten. The sample taken for sequencing was blood. All receptors come from a woman younger than 35 with Graves' hyperthyroidism. The CDR3 runs from the conserved cysteine through the conserved F or W. The order of the fields is CDR3 length, clone size, V gene, D gene, J gene, CDR3 protein, CDR3 DNA. The D gene is left open where the match is weak. Not every row has a clone size; where given, it reads once, few, many or a size class.

>14|many|TRBV20-1|NA|TRBJ1-1
CSAISGLWNTEAFF
TGCAGTGCTATCTCAGGATTGTGGAACACTGAAGCTTTCTTT
>16|many|TRBV7-6|TRBD1|TRBJ1-5
CASSPGTGLSFQPQHF
TGTGCCAGCAGCCCTGGGACAGGGCTATCGTTTCAGCCCCAGCATTTT
>14|NA|TRBV30|TRBD1|TRBJ1-1
CAWTPLNRGIEAFF
TGTGCCTGGACCCCCCTGAACAGGGGGATTGAAGCTTTCTTT
>14|many|TRBV20-1|NA|TRBJ2-7
CSARDRQLDYEQYF
TGCAGTGCTAGAGATCGACAGCTGGACTACGAGCAGTACTTC
>14|many|TRBV5-8|NA|TRBJ1-4
CASSLQGYDEKLFF
TGTGCCAGCAGCTTGCAAGGGTATGACGAAAAACTGTTTTTT
>15|NA|TRBV19|NA|TRBJ1-6
CASSYTDLIRGTLHF
TGTGCCAGTAGTTACACCGACTTAATAAGGGGCACCCTCCACTTT
>17|many|TRBV27|TRBD2|TRBJ2-7
CASSLFPPLANSYEQYF
TGTGCCAGCAGTTTATTCCCCCCACTAGCGAACTCCTACGAGCAGTACTTC
>13|few|TRBV20-1|NA|TRBJ1-6
CSARVEGGSPLHF
TGCAGTGCTAGAGTGGAGGGTGGCTCACCCCTCCACTTT
>15|NA|TRBV12-3/TRBV12-4|NA|TRBJ1-4
CASTSGTPAGEKLFF
TGTGCCAGCACCTCCGGGACGCCGGCCGGTGAAAAACTGTTTTTT
>14|many|TRBV5-1|NA|TRBJ1-5
CASSVEPSNQPQHF
TGCGCCAGCAGCGTCGAACCGAGCAATCAGCCCCAGCATTTT
>14|many|TRBV20-1|TRBD1|TRBJ1-2
CSANRQGYGYGYTF
TGCAGTGCTAACCGACAGGGGTATGGCTATGGCTACACCTTC
>13|NA|TRBV5-5|NA|TRBJ2-7
CASSRRSSYEQYF
TGTGCCAGCTCGCGGCGGAGCTCCTACGAGCAGTACTTC
>12|NA|TRBV11-2|NA|TRBJ1-1
CASSFTTVEAFF
TGTGCCAGCAGCTTTACGACGGTTGAAGCTTTCTTT
>14|NA|TRBV4-1|NA|TRBJ1-5
CASSHPPARQPQHF
TGCGCCAGCAGCCACCCACCAGCCCGTCAGCCCCAGCATTTT
>18|many|TRBV19|TRBD2|TRBJ2-3
CASSIGRAGGRSTDTQYF
TGTGCCAGTAGTATAGGCAGGGCGGGAGGAAGGAGCACAGATACGCAGTATTTT
>14|few|TRBV25-1|NA|TRBJ2-7
CASRGPSPAYEQYF
TGTGCCAGCAGAGGCCCGAGTCCAGCCTACGAGCAGTACTTC
>14|many|TRBV7-6|NA|TRBJ2-7
CASSQDPGYYEQYF
TGTGCCAGCAGCCAAGATCCGGGGTACTACGAGCAGTACTTC
>15|many|TRBV6-1|TRBD1|TRBJ2-7
CASRPTTGGVYEQYF
TGTGCCAGCAGACCCACGACAGGGGGGGTCTACGAGCAGTACTTC
>12|many|TRBV2|NA|TRBJ2-7
CASLDSWNEQYF
TGTGCCAGCCTTGACTCTTGGAACGAGCAGTACTTC
>13|few|TRBV20-1|NA|TRBJ1-2
CSAPEGVGYGYTF
TGCAGTGCCCCGGAGGGGGTCGGCTATGGCTACACCTTC
>15|many|TRBV7-3|TRBD2|TRBJ2-1
CASSSGTSVYNEQFF
TGTGCCAGCTCCTCCGGGACTAGCGTTTACAATGAGCAGTTCTTC
>15|many|TRBV15|NA|TRBJ1-2
CATSREPGALRGYTF
TGTGCCACCAGCAGGGAACCGGGGGCCTTGCGTGGCTACACCTTC
>17|NA|TRBV18|TRBD2|TRBJ2-7
CASSPILAGVPFYEQYF
TGTGCCAGCTCACCGATTCTAGCGGGAGTCCCTTTCTACGAGCAGTACTTC